This T cell receptor beta chain came from a study of blood T cell repertoires in COVID-19. Study summary: Some COVID-19 samples were acute and others convalescent; all came from the United States, Italy and Spain. T cells, B-cell-depleted T cells, or PBMCs provided the cDNA or gDNA that served as material.

The CDR3 totals 14 residues. The germline V gene has CDR1 MNHEY and CDR2 SVGAGI. V lost 6 bases to trimming and J lost 4 bases, with 15 bases between them. Original processing notes: Counts of nucleated cells, estimated from reference gene primer amplification, were obtained. The assay was immunoSEQ multiplex PCR, and TCRdb's table has in-frame clones only and misses some. The D gene and trimming were derived from the DNA, and the V and J assignments and clone size from that table. The sample lists about 27,000 clones, 88% seen once, with 6.5% to 8.5% in the top ten. The specimen sequenced was peripheral blood. The V gene is TRBV6-5, the J gene TRBJ1-1; D is undetermined. This receptor was obtained from a woman aged 50 to 60 with active COVID-19. DNA for the CDR3: TGTGCCAGCAGGCGAACGGGAGTCCCCACTGAAGCTTTCTTT. It yields the protein CASRRTGVPTEAFF.